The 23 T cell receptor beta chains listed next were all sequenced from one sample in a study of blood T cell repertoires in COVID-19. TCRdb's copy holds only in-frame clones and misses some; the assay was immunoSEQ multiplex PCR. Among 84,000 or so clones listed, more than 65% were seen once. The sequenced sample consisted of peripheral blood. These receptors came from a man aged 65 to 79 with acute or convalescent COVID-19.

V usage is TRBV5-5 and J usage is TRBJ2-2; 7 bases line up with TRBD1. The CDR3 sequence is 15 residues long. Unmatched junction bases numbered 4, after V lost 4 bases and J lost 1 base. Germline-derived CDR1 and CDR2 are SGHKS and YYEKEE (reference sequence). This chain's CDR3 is CASSGNRGNTGELFF. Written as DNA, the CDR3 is TGTGCCAGCAGCGGGAACAGGGGGAACACCGGGGAGCTGTTTTTT. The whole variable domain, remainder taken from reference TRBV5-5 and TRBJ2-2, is DAGVTQSPTHLIKTRGQQVTLRCSPISGHKSVSWYQQVLGQGPQFIFQYYEKEERGRGNFPDRFSARQFPNYSSELNVNALLLGDSALYLCASSGNRGNTGELFFGEGSRLTVL.

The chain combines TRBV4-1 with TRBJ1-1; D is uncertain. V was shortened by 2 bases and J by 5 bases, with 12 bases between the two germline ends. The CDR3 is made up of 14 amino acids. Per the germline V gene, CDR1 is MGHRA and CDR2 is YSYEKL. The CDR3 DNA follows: TGCGCCAGCAGCCAACCGACACGGTCAACTGAAGCTTTCTTT. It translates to CASSQPTRSTEAFF.

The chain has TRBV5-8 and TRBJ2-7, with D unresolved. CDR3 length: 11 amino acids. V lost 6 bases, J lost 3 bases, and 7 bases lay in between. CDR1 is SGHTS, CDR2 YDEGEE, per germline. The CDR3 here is CASTRSYEQYV. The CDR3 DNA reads TGTGCCAGCACGAGAAGCTACGAGCAGTACGTC.

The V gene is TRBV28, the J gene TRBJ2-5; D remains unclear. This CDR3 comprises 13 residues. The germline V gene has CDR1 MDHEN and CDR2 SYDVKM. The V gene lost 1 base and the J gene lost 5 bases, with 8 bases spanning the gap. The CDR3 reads CASSLSVSETQYF. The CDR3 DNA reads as TGTGCCAGCAGTTTATCGGTTTCGGAGACCCAGTACTTC.

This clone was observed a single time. CDR3 amino acids: CASSLQGYTEAFF. The CDR3 bases are TGTGCCAGCAGTTTACAGGGATACACTGAAGCTTTCTTT. The chain couples TRBV12-3 or TRBV12-4 to TRBJ1-1, with D tentatively TRBD1 (5 bases). V was pared by 2 bases and J by 3 bases, with 7 bases between. The CDR3 is 13 amino acids.

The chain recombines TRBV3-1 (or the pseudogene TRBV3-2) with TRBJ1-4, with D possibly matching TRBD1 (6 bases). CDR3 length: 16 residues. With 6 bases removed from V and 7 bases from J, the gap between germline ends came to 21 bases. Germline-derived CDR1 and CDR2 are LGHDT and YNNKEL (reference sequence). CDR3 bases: TGTGCCAGCAGTCGGAGACGGGGGGCGCTTGGTGAAAAACTGTTTTTT. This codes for CASSRRRGALGEKLFF.

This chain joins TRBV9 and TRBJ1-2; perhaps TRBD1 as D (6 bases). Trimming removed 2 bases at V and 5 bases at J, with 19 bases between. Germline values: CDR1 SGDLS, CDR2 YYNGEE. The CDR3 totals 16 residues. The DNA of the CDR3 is TGTGCCAGCAGCGTTTTCGACAAAACAGGGAAATATGGCTACACCTTC. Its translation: CASSVFDKTGKYGYTF.

The CDR3 coding sequence is TGCGCCAGCACCGACCACACAGGGGGCACGAACACCGGGGAGCTGTTTTTT. Translation: CASTDHTGGTNTGELFF. V usage is TRBV5-1 and J usage is TRBJ2-2; 9 positions agree with TRBD1. Looked up from germline, CDR1 is SGHRS and CDR2 is YFSETQ. This CDR3 has 17 amino acids. V shed 6 bases and J 0 bases; nucleotides not matched to a gene: 9.

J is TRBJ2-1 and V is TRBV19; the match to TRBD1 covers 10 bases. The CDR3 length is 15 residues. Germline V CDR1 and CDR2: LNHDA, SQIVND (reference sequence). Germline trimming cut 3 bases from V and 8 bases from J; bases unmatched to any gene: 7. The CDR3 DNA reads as TGTGCCAGTAGTATTTGGGGGACAGGGGACCATGAGCAGTTCTTC. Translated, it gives CASSIWGTGDHEQFF. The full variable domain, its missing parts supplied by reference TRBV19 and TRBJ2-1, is DGGITQSPKYLFRKEGQNVTLSCEQNLNHDAMYWYRQDPGQGLRLIYYSQIVNDFQKGDIAEGYSVSREKKESFPLTVTSAQKNPTAFYLCASSIWGTGDHEQFFGPGTRLTVL.

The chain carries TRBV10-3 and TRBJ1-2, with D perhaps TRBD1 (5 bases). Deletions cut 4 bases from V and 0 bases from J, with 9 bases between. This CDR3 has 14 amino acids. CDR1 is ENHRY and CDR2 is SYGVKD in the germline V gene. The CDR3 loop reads CAISGGTANYGYTF. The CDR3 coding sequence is TGTGCCATCAGTGGCGGGACGGCTAACTATGGCTACACCTTC.

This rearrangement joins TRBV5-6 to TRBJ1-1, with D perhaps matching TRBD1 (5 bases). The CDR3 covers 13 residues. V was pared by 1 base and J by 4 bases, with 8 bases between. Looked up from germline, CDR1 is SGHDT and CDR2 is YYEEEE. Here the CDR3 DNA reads TGTGCCAGCAGCTTGTTAGGGGCCACTGAAGCTTTCTTT. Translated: CASSLLGATEAFF.

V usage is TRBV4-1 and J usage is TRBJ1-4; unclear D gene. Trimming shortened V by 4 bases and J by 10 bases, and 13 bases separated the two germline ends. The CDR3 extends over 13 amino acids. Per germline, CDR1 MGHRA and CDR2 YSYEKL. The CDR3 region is CASSPLGVGKLFF. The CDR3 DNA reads TGCGCCAGCAGCCCCCTGGGAGTGGGAAAACTGTTTTTT.

Here the CDR3 DNA reads TGTGCCACCGCGGACACGGCAACTAATGAAAAACTGTTTTTT. As protein: CATADTATNEKLFF. The chain has TRBV28 and TRBJ1-4; TRBD1 is a possible D gene (5 bases). Germline CDR1 is MDHEN and CDR2 is SYDVKM. The length of the CDR3 is 14 residues. V shed 10 bases and J shed 0 bases, with 12 bases lying between them.

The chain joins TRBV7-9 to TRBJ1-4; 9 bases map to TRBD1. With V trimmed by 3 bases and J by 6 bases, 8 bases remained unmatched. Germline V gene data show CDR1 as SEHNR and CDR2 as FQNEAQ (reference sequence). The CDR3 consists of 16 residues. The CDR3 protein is CASSLRPGQGDEKLFF. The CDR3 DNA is TGTGCCAGCAGCTTGCGACCGGGACAGGGAGATGAAAAACTGTTTTTT.

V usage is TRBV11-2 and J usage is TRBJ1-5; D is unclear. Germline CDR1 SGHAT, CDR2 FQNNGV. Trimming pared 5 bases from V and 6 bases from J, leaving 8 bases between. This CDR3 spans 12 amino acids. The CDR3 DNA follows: TGTGCCAGCAGCCGAGGAGGTCAGCCCCAGCATTTT. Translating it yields CASSRGGQPQHF.

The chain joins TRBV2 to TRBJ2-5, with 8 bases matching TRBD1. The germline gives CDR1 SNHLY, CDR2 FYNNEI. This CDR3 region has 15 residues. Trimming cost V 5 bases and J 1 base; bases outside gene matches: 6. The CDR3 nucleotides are TGTGCCAGCAGTAAGGACAGGGCCGGCCAAGAGACCCAGTACTTC. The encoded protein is CASSKDRAGQETQYF.

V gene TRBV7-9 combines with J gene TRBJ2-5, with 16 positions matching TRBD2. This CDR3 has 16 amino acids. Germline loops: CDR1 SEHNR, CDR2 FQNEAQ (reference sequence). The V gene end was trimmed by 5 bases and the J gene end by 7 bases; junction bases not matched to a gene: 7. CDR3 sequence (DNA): TGTGCCAGCAGCACCGGGACTAGCGGGGGGGCAGGGACCCAGTACTTC. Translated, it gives CASSTGTSGGAGTQYF.

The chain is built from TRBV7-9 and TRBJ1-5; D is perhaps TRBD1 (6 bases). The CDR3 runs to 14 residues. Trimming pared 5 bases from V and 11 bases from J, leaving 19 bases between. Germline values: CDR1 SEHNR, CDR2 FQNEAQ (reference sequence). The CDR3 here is CASSTSGDNAAQHF. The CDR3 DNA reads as TGTGCCAGCAGCACCTCAGGGGACAATGCTGCCCAGCATTTT. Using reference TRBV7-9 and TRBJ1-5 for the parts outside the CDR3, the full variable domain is DTGVSQNPRHKITKRGQNVTFRCDPISEHNRLYWYRQTLGQGPEFLTYFQNEAQLEKSRLLSDRFSAERPKGSFSTLEIQRTEQGDSAMYLCASSTSGDNAAQHFGDGTRLSIL.

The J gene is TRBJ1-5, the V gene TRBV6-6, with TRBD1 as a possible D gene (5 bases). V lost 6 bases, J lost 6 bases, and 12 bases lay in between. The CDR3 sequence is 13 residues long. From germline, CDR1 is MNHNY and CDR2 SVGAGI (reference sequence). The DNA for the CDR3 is TGTGCCAGCAGGGCAGGGATCGGTCAGCCCCAGCATTTT. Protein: CASRAGIGQPQHF.

The CDR3 DNA reads TGCGCCAGCAGCCAAGAGGGTCTAGGCAATCAGCCCCAGCATTTT. Amino acids: CASSQEGLGNQPQHF. The chain couples TRBV4-1 to TRBJ1-5; D ambiguous. V lost 0 bases to trimming and J lost 2 bases, with 8 bases between them. Looked up from germline, CDR1 is MGHRA and CDR2 is YSYEKL. The CDR3 loop spans 15 amino acids.

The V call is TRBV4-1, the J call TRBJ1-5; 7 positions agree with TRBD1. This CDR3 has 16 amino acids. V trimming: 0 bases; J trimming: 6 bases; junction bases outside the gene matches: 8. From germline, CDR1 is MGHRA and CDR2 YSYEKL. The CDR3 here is CASSQDWDSQAQPQHF. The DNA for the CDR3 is TGCGCCAGCAGCCAAGATTGGGACAGTCAAGCTCAGCCCCAGCATTTT.

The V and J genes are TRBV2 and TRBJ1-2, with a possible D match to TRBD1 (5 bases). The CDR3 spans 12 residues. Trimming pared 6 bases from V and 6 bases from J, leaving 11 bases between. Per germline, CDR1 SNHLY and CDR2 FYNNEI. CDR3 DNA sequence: TGTGCCAGCAGATTGGACACGGATGGCTACACCTTC. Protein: CASRLDTDGYTF.

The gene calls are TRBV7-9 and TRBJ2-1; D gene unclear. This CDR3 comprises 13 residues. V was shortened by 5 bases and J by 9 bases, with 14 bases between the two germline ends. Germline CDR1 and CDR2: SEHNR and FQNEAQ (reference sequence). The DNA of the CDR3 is TGTGCCAGCAGCCACATTAACCGTGGTGAGCAGTTCTTC. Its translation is CASSHINRGEQFF.